Given below is one T cell receptor (beta chain) in context. Its antigen is still unknown. This sample stems from a study of CD8 T cells in ankylosing spondylitis. TCRdb used MiXCR to reprocess the 5' RACE reads, holding one entry per CDR3 protein. The data hold roughly 150,000 distinct CDR3 sequences, with around a third observed a single time. Germline CDR1 is SGHTA and CDR2 is FQGNSA. Unmatched junction bases numbered 9, after V lost 5 bases and J lost 4 bases. CDR3 length equals 16 residues. Study results and caveats: There was a TCR beta motif, made of roughly eight highly homologous variants, that appeared characteristic of ankylosing spondylitis blood. Certain motif variants had earlier appeared in reactive arthritis synovial fluid and blood. Within matched ankylosing spondylitis synovial fluid, disease-linked clones were reportedly significantly enriched.

This chain uses TRBV7-2 with TRBJ2-1; 9 positions agree with TRBD2. This TCR came from a male donor with ankylosing spondylitis. What was sequenced was synovial fluid, either unsorted or a sorted T cell fraction (not recorded which). This CDR3 reads CASSPHLAGIYNEQFF. The CDR3 nucleotides are TGTGCCAGCAGCCCCCACCTAGCGGGAATTTACAATGAGCAGTTCTTC.